This T cell receptor (beta chain) was identified in a study of T cells after posttransplantation cyclophosphamide. Study-level points and caveats: Donor-recipient repertoire similarity was low at 1-2 months, rising over year one. Blood and skin or GI T cell repertoires showed limited TRB overlap. Recipient CMV seropositivity and CMV reactivation strongly tracked TRB clonality.

The CDR3 totals 17 residues. The V end was cut by 5 bases, the J end by 0 bases, with 20 bases between. Germline assignment: CDR1 PRHDT and CDR2 FYEKMQ (reference sequence). Only in-frame clones appear in the TCRdb table, and some are missing; sequencing was by immunoSEQ multiplex PCR. The sample has about 53,000 clones; about 86% are singletons. To note about this clone: Its antigen remains unknown.

The chain couples TRBV13 to TRBJ2-7; D possibly corresponds to TRBD1 (6 bases). The sequenced sample was PBMCs. The TCR sequence derives from a man under 40 with a blood cancer, CMV-positive, and with a related stem cell donor. DNA of the CDR3: TGTGCCAGCAGCGGTACGCTGCTGACAGGTTACTCCTACGAGCAGTACTTC. Encoded protein: CASSGTLLTGYSYEQYF.